The rows below give T cell receptor beta chains drawn from one sample of a study of T cell responses to AZD1222 COVID-19 vaccine. The assay was immunoSEQ multiplex PCR, and TCRdb's table has in-frame clones only and misses some. This table has around 100,000 clones, 87% appearing once. Sample: peripheral blood, taken on day 0 of AZD1222 vaccination. The receptors come from an adult in good health. Each CDR3 is given with its conserved first and last residue. The D gene is left open where the match is weak. The size entry is marked missing in some rows and otherwise reads once, few, many or a size class.

DNA: TGTGCCAGTACTACACAGGGCGATGAGCAGTTCTTC; CDR3: CASTTQGDEQFF; V: TRBV19; J: TRBJ2-1; size: .; D: .
DNA: TGTGCCAGCAGCTTCGGCGAGAGCTATGGCTACACCTTC; CDR3: CASSFGESYGYTF; V: TRBV5-4; J: TRBJ1-2; size: .; D: .
DNA: TGTGCCACCCCGAAGGGAGATACGCAGTATTTT; CDR3: CATPKGDTQYF; V: TRBV7-9; J: TRBJ2-3; size: .; D: .
DNA: TGTGCCAGCAGCCGCGGGACAGGGAGGGACACTGAAGCTTTCTTT; CDR3: CASSRGTGRDTEAFF; V: TRBV6-5; J: TRBJ1-1; size: .; D: TRBD1
DNA: TGTGCCAGCAGCGCGGGGGTGGGCACAGATACGCAGTATTTT; CDR3: CASSAGVGTDTQYF; V: TRBV11-3; J: TRBJ2-3; size: once; D: TRBD2
DNA: TGTGCCAGCAGCCAATTAAATCAGCCCCAGCATTTT; CDR3: CASSQLNQPQHF; V: TRBV3-1/TRBV3-2; J: TRBJ1-5; size: .; D: .
DNA: TGTGCCAGTAGTATAGGAGGTGCCGGAGAGAGTGGCTACACCTTC; CDR3: CASSIGGAGESGYTF; V: TRBV19; J: TRBJ1-2; size: once; D: .
DNA: TGTGCCAGCAGCTCGGGGGCCGGAAACATTCAGTACTTC; CDR3: CASSSGAGNIQYF; V: TRBV7-2; J: TRBJ2-4; size: once; D: .
DNA: TGTGCCATCAGTGAGACCCTCCGGACAGGGGATAATTCACCCCTCCACTTT; CDR3: CAISETLRTGDNSPLHF; V: TRBV10-3; J: TRBJ1-6; size: .; D: TRBD1
DNA: TGTGCCAGCAGCACTACCGGACAAAGCACAGATACGCAGTATTTT; CDR3: CASSTTGQSTDTQYF; V: TRBV5-6; J: TRBJ2-3; size: once; D: .
DNA: TGTGCCAGCAGCACTTCCTCCGGGACAACAGGCAAAGCTTTCTTT; CDR3: CASSTSSGTTGKAFF; V: TRBV21-1; J: TRBJ1-1; size: .; D: .
DNA: TGTGGGACCGGGACAGACTATAATTCACCCCTCCACTTT; CDR3: CGTGTDYNSPLHF; V: TRBV6-5; J: TRBJ1-6; size: .; D: TRBD1
DNA: TGTGCCAGCAGCCCCCCGTCCAGCACAGATACGCAGTATTTT; CDR3: CASSPPSSTDTQYF; V: TRBV3-1/TRBV3-2; J: TRBJ2-3; size: .; D: .
DNA: TGTGCCATCAGTGACCCGGGGGGAGGGGGCGTCTACGAGCAGTACTTC; CDR3: CAISDPGGGGVYEQYF; V: TRBV10-3; J: TRBJ2-7; size: .; D: .
DNA: TGTGCCAGCAGCTTAGGCTTGAACACTGAAGCTTTCTTT; CDR3: CASSLGLNTEAFF; V: TRBV11-2; J: TRBJ1-1; size: .; D: .
DNA: TGTGCCAGCAGCTTCGGGATCTCCGCGGTCGGGGAGCTGTTTTTT; CDR3: CASSFGISAVGELFF; V: TRBV12-1; J: TRBJ2-2; size: .; D: .
DNA: TGTGCCAGCAGCCCGACCGGTAACGGTGGGGGTTACAATGAGCAGTTCTTC; CDR3: CASSPTGNGGGYNEQFF; V: TRBV7-8; J: TRBJ2-1; size: .; D: .
DNA: TGTGCCAGCAGTTCAGGCCTTGATACGCAGTATTTT; CDR3: CASSSGLDTQYF; V: TRBV2; J: TRBJ2-3; size: .; D: .
DNA: TGTGCCAGCAGCTTAGCTAGGGTGGGCACTGAAGCTTTCTTT; CDR3: CASSLARVGTEAFF; V: TRBV7-8; J: TRBJ1-1; size: .; D: .
DNA: TGTGCCACCAGTGATCCCGGGTCGACTAATGAAAAACTGTTTTTT; CDR3: CATSDPGSTNEKLFF; V: TRBV24-1; J: TRBJ1-4; size: .; D: .
DNA: TGCGCCAGCAGCCAAGATCGGACAGGGAAGATCTACGAGCAGTACTTC; CDR3: CASSQDRTGKIYEQYF; V: TRBV4-3; J: TRBJ2-7; size: .; D: TRBD1
DNA: TGCGCCAGCAGCCAATCCCCGGGGACAGAGCAGTTCTTC; CDR3: CASSQSPGTEQFF; V: TRBV4-1; J: TRBJ2-1; size: .; D: .
DNA: TGTGCCAGCAGCGGTGAGAGTTGGCCTGGAAACACCATATATTTT; CDR3: CASSGESWPGNTIYF; V: TRBV9; J: TRBJ1-3; size: few; D: .
DNA: TGTGCCAGCAGCTTGCAGACTAGCTCCTACGAGCAGTACTTC; CDR3: CASSLQTSSYEQYF; V: TRBV7-2; J: TRBJ2-7; size: .; D: .
DNA: TGTGCCAGCTCACCGACTAGCGGCACAGATACGCAGTATTTT; CDR3: CASSPTSGTDTQYF; V: TRBV18; J: TRBJ2-3; size: .; D: TRBD2
DNA: TGTGCCAGCAGTTTCTCTGGGGCCAACGTCCTGACTTTC; CDR3: CASSFSGANVLTF; V: TRBV12-3/TRBV12-4; J: TRBJ2-6; size: .; D: .
DNA: TGTGCCAGCAGTTCGCAGGGTAACAGGGGAATTTCACCCCTCCACTTT; CDR3: CASSSQGNRGISPLHF; V: TRBV27; J: TRBJ1-6; size: .; D: TRBD1
DNA: TGTGCCAGCAGTTTAGATGGAGGGGATGGCTACACCTTC; CDR3: CASSLDGGDGYTF; V: TRBV12-3/TRBV12-4; J: TRBJ1-2; size: .; D: .
DNA: TGTGCCAGCAGTTACAACGGAAACTATGGCTACACCTTC; CDR3: CASSYNGNYGYTF; V: TRBV6-2/TRBV6-3; J: TRBJ1-2; size: .; D: .
DNA: TGTGCCAGCACCCTAGATCGAGTGGTCAATGAGCAGTTCTTC; CDR3: CASTLDRVVNEQFF; V: TRBV28; J: TRBJ2-1; size: once; D: .
DNA: TGTGCCAGCAGCCCCAGGGTAAACCGGGCGGGCACAGATACGCAGTATTTT; CDR3: CASSPRVNRAGTDTQYF; V: TRBV14; J: TRBJ2-3; size: .; D: .
DNA: TGTGCCAGCTCACCTCTGCCCCGGGATGAGCAGTTCTTC; CDR3: CASSPLPRDEQFF; V: TRBV18; J: TRBJ2-1; size: large; D: .
DNA: TGTGCCAGCAGCTTAGATCACCCAGCGGGGCCGCCCGGGGAGCTGTTTTTT; CDR3: CASSLDHPAGPPGELFF; V: TRBV11-2; J: TRBJ2-2; size: .; D: TRBD2